Described below is a single T cell receptor (beta chain) sequence and its context. As yet, its antigen is unknown. The same CDR3 arises from other DNA sequences in this sample as well. V gave up 6 bases and J gave up 3 bases; unmatched junction bases: 5. From germline, CDR1 is MDHEN and CDR2 SYDVKM. This CDR3 is built from 14 residues. This table comes from immunoSEQ multiplex PCR, and its TCRdb copy is limited to in-frame clones, with some not included. In the table there are fewer than 2.5 million clones, 80% to 95% of which are singletons. The data derive from a study of shared clonotypes between healthy human individuals. Overall study findings and caveats: The study generally estimated greater richness for naive than memory subsets. Sequencing depth was a factor that was expected to affect clonotype sharing among donors.

The sequence was obtained from a man aged 18 to 30 in good health. Some clones in this sample may be carry-over from other donors' samples. The source material was naive CD4+ T cells from PBMCs. The subset is: CD45RA+ positively selected. The V gene is TRBV28, the J gene TRBJ1-5; 7 bases fit TRBD1. CDR3 residues: CASRPGTVNQPQHF. In DNA, the CDR3 is TGTGCCAGCAGGCCTGGGACAGTCAATCAGCCCCAGCATTTT. Full variable domain (missing parts from reference TRBV28 and TRBJ1-5): DVKVTQSSRYLVKRTGEKVFLECVQDMDHENMFWYRQDPGLGLRLIYFSYDVKMKEKGDIPEGYSVSREKKERFSLILESASTNQTSMYLCASRPGTVNQPQHFGDGTRLSIL.